Presented here are 9 T cell receptor beta chains from one specimen sequenced in a study of cytomegalovirus exposure and HLA in healthy donors. 13 Jbeta primers and 60 Vbeta primers were used for the PCR. The assay was immunoSEQ multiplex PCR, and TCRdb's table has in-frame clones only and misses some. Among under 200,000 clones listed, roughly 70% were seen once. Sequenced material: PBMCs. The source is a woman in her forties or fifties in good health and CMV-seropositive.

This rearrangement joins TRBV5-6 to TRBJ2-7; D might be TRBD1 (6 bases). CDR3 length: 14 residues. V was shortened by 4 bases and J by 2 bases, with 13 bases between the two germline ends. The germline CDR1 and CDR2 sequences are SGHDT and YYEEEE. CDR3 sequence reads: CASSRGQTAYEQYF. In DNA form, the CDR3 reads TGTGCCAGCAGCAGAGGACAGACGGCCTACGAGCAGTACTTC.

The chain carries TRBV27 and TRBJ1-3; TRBD1 agrees at 7 bases. Germline CDR1 MNHEY, CDR2 SMNVEV (reference sequence). V shed 8 bases and J 4 bases; nucleotides not matched to a gene: 11. CDR3 length: 15 amino acids. This CDR3 is CASGVTGNPGNTIYF. CDR3 nucleotide sequence: TGTGCCAGCGGGGTGACAGGGAACCCGGGAAACACCATATATTTT.

The rearrangement joins TRBV2 to TRBJ2-3, with 11 bases identical to TRBD2. The CDR3 contains 17 residues. Germline V gives CDR1 SNHLY, CDR2 FYNNEI. Losses at the gene ends were 1 base for V and 4 bases for J; bases not matched to a gene: 7. CDR3 nucleotides: TGTGCCAGCAGTGAAGAGGGTAGCGGGGGGGTCCCAGATACGCAGTATTTT. Translated: CASSEEGSGGVPDTQYF.

CDR3 coding DNA: TGCGCCAGCAGTGGGTCTAGCCTGGATGAGCAGTTCTTC. Translated, it gives CASSGSSLDEQFF. J is TRBJ2-1 and V is TRBV10-1, with TRBD2 as a possible D gene (5 bases). Germline values: CDR1 WNHNN, CDR2 SYGVQD (reference sequence). Between the trimmed V and J ends, which lost 4 bases and 8 bases, there was a span of 12 bases. This CDR3 region has 13 residues.

V is TRBV5-1 and J is TRBJ2-5, with TRBD1 matching 7 bases. V was clipped by 4 bases and J by 4 bases; unmatched bases: 7. The CDR3 sequence is 14 residues long. Germline V gene lookup returns CDR1 SGHRS and CDR2 YFSETQ. In DNA, the CDR3 is TGCGCCAGCAGCCGGGTCCCAGGGGGAGAGACCCAGTACTTC. Translated: CASSRVPGGETQYF. Full variable domain (rest looked up from reference TRBV5-1 and TRBJ2-5): KAGVTQTPRYLIKTRGQQVTLSCSPISGHRSVSWYQQTPGQGLQFLFEYFSETQRNKGNFPGRFSGRQFSNSRSEMNVSTLELGDSALYLCASSRVPGGETQYFGPGTRLLVL.

This chain connects TRBV7-9 to TRBJ1-1; D is undetermined. The CDR3 loop spans 12 amino acids. Germline V gene data show CDR1 as SEHNR and CDR2 as FQNEAQ (reference sequence). Trimming stripped 3 bases from V and 4 bases from J, with 6 bases between. The CDR3 reads CASSLSSTEAFF. The CDR3 coding sequence is TGTGCCAGCAGCTTGTCCTCCACTGAAGCTTTCTTT.

This clone was seen more than once but under ten times. This chain joins TRBV12-2 and TRBJ1-1; the D segment call TRBD1 is taken from the table without a DNA check. TRBV12-2 is reported as a pseudogene. The CDR3 runs to 11 residues. CDR3 protein: CAAKTGSEAFF. CDR3 nucleotides: TGTGCAGCCAAGACAGGGAGTGAAGCTTTCTTT.

The chain employs TRBV20-1 and TRBJ1-2, with D perhaps matching TRBD1 (5 bases). Germline CDR1 is DFQATT and CDR2 is SNEGSKA (reference sequence). The CDR3 loop spans 11 amino acids. V lost 5 bases and J lost 7, with 11 bases in between. DNA of the CDR3: TGCAGTGCTCTTCGGGGGGGTGGCTACACCTTC. Translation gives CSALRGGGYTF.

This chain joins TRBV5-1 and TRBJ1-4, with 8 bases that match TRBD1. Trimming removed 2 bases from V and 2 bases from J; junction bases left unmatched: 2. CDR3 size: 15 residues. Germline CDR1 and CDR2: SGHRS and YFSETQ. CDR3 loop: CASSLRQGTNEKLFF. CDR3 coding DNA: TGCGCCAGCAGCTTAAGACAGGGGACTAATGAAAAACTGTTTTTT.